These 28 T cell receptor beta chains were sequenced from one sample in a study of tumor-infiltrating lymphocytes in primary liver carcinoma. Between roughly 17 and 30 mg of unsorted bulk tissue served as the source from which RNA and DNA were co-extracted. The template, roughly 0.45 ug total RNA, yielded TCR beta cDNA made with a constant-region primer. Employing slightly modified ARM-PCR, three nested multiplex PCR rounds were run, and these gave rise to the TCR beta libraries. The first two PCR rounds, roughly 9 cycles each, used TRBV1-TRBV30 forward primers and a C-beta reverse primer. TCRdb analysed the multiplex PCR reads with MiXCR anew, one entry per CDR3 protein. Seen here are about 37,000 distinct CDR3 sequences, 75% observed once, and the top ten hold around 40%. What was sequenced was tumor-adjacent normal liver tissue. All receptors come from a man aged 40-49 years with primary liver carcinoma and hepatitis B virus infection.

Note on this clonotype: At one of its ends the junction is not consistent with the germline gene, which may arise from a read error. The CDR3 is CASSSPRGSEQYF. The CDR3 nucleotides read TGTGCCAGCAGCAGCCCCCGGGGGTCCGAGCAATACTTC. The rearrangement links TRBV28 to TRBJ2-7, with D possibly being TRBD2 (6 bases). Germline loops: CDR1 MDHEN, CDR2 SYDVKM. This CDR3 contains 13 residues.

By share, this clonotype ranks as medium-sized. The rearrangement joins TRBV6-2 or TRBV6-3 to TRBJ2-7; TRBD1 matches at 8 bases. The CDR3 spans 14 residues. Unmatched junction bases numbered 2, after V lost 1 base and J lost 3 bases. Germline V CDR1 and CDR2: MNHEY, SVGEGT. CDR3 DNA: TGTGCCAGCAGTTACTTAGGACAGGGCTACGAGCAGTACTTC. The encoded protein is CASSYLGQGYEQYF.

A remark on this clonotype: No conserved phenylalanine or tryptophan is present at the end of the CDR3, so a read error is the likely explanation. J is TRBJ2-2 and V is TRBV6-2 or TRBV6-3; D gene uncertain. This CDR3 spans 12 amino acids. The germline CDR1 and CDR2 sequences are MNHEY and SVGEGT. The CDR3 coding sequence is TGTGCCAGTAGTTTAGGGACCGGGGAGCTGTTTATT. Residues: CASSLGTGELFI.

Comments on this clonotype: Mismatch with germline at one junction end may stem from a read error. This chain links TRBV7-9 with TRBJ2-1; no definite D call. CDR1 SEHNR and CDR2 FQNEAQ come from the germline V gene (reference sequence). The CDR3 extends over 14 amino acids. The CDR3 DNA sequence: TGTGCCAGCAGCTTACTTTTGATTTTTAATGAGCCGTTCTTC. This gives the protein CASSLLLIFNEPFF.

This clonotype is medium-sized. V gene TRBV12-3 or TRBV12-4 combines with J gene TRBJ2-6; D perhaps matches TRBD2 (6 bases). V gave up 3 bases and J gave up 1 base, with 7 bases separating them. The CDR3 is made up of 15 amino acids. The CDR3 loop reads CASSFGLSGANVLTF. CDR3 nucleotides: TGTGCCAGCAGTTTCGGACTATCTGGGGCCAACGTCCTGACTTTC.

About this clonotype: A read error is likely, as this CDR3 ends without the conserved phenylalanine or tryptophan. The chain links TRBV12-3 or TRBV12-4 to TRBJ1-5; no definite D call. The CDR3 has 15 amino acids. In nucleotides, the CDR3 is TGTGTCAGTACGCGGAGCACCGCAATAAATCAGCCCCAGCATTAT. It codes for CVSTRSTAINQPQHY.

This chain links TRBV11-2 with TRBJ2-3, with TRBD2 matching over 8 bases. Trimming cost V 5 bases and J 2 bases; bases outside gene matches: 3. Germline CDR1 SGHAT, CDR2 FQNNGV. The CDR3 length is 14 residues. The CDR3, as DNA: TGTGCCAGCAGCCCCGGACTAGCCACAGATACGCAGTATTTT. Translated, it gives CASSPGLATDTQYF.

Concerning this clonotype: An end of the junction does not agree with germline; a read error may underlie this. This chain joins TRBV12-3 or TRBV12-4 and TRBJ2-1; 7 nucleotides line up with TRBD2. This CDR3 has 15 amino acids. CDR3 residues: CASSLAGGSFNEQFF. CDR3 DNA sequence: TGTGCCAGCAGTTTAGCGGGCGGGAGCTTCAATGAACAGTTCTTC.

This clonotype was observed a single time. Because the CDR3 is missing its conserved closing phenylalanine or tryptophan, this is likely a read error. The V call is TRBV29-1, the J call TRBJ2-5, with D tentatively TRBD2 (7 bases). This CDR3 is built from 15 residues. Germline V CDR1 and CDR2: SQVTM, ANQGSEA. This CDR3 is CSVEADGGRAETQYS. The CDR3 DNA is TGCAGCGTTGAAGCGGACGGGGGGCGAGCAGAGACTCAGTACTCC.

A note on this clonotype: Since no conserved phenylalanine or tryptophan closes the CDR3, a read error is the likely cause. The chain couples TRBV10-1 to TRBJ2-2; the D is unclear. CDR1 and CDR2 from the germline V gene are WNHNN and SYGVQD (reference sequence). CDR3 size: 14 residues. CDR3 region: CASSDGTDTRELFS. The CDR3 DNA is TGTGCCAGCTCCGACGGCACAGACACCCGGGAGCTGTTTTCT.

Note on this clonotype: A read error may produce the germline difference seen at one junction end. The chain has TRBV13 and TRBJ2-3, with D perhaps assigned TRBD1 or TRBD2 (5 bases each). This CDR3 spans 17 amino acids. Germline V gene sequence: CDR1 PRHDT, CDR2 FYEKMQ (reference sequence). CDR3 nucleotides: TGTGCCAGCACCGCGGGTCCGGGGCGGACCAGCGCAGATACGCAGTACTTT. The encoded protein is CASTAGPGRTSADTQYF.

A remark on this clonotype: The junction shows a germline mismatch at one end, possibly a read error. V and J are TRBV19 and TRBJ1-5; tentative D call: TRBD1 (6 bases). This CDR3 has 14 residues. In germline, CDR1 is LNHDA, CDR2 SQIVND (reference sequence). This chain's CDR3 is CANSGQSGNQPQQF. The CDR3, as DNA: TGTGCCAACTCCGGACAGTCCGGGAATCAGCCCCAGCAATTT.

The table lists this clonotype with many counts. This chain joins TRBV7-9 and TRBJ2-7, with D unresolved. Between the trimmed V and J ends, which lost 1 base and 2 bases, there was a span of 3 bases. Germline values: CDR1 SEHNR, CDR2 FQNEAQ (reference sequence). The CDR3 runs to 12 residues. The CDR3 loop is CASSLVAYEQYF. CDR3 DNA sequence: TGTGCCAGCAGCTTAGTAGCCTACGAGCAGTACTTC.

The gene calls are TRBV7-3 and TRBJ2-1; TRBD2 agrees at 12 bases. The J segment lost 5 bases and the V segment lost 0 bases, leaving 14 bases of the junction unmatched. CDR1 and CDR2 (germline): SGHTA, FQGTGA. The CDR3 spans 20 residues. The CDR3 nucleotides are TGTGCCAGCAGCTTAACTAGCGGTCTAGCGGGAGGGCCTGACCACAATGAGCAGTTCTTC. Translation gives CASSLTSGLAGGPDHNEQFF. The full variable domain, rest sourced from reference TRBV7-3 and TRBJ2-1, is GAGVSQTPSNKVTEKGKYVELRCDPISGHTALYWYRQSLGQGPEFLIYFQGTGAADDSGLPNDRFFAVRPEGSVSTLKIQRTERGDSAVYLCASSLTSGLAGGPDHNEQFFGPGTRLTVL.

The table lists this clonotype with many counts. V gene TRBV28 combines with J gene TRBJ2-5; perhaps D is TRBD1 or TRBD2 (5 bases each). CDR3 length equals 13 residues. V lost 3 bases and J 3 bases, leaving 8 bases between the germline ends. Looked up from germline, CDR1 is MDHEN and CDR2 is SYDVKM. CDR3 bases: TGTGCCAGCAGTTTTAGAGGGGAAGAGACCCAGTACTTC. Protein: CASSFRGEETQYF.

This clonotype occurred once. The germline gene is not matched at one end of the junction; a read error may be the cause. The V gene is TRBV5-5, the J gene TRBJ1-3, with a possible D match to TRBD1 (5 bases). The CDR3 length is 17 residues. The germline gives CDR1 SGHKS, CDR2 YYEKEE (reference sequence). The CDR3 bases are TGTGCCAGTAGCGCCGGGACGGATCTCATTTCTGGAAACACCATGTATTTT. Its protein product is CASSAGTDLISGNTMYF.

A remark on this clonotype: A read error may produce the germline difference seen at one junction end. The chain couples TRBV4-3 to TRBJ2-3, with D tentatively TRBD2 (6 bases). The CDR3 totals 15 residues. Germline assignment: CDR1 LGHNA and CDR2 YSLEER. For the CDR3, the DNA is TGCACCAGCAGCCAAGATCTGGGAGCGGGAGATACGCAGTATTTT. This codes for CTSSQDLGAGDTQYF.

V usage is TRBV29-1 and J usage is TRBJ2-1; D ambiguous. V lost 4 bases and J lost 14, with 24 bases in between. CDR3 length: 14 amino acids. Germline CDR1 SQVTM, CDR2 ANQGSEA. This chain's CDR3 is CSVAETSSVNQEFF. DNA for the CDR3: TGCAGCGTTGCGGAGACCTCGAGCGTCAATCAGGAGTTCTTC.

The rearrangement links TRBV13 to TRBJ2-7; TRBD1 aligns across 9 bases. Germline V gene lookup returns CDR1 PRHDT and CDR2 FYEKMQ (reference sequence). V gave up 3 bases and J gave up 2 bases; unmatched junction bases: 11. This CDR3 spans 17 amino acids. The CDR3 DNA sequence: TGTGCCAGCAGCTTCCGGGACAGGGAGTCTACTGCCTACGAGCAGTACTTC. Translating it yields CASSFRDRESTAYEQYF.

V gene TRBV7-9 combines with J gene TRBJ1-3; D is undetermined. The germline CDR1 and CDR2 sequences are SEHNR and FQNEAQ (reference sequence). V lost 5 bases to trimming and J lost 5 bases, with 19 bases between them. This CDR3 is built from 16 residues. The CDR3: CASSPPSGMSRNTIYF. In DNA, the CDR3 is TGTGCCAGCAGCCCGCCCTCCGGGATGAGTCGAAACACCATATATTTT.

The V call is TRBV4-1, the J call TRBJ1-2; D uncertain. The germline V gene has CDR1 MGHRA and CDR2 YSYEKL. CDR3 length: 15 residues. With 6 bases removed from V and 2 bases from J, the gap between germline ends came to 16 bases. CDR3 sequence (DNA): TGCGCCAGCAGACATGAGCGGGCAGGAAACTATGGCTACACCTTC. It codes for CASRHERAGNYGYTF.

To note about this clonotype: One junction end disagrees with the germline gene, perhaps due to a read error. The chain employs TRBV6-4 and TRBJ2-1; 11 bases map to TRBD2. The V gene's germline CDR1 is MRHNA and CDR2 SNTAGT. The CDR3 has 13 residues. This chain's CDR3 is CASSDGTSGEHLF. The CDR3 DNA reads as TGTGCCAGCAGTGACGGGACTAGCGGTGAGCACTTATTC.

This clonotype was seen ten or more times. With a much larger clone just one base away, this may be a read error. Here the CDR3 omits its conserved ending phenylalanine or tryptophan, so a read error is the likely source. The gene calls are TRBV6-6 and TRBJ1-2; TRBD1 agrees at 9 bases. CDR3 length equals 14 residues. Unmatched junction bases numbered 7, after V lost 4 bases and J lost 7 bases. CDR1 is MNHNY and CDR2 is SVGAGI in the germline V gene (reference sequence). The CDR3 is CASSWTQGARGYTL. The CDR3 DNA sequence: TGTGCCAGCAGTTGGACACAGGGGGCGCGTGGCTACACCCTC.

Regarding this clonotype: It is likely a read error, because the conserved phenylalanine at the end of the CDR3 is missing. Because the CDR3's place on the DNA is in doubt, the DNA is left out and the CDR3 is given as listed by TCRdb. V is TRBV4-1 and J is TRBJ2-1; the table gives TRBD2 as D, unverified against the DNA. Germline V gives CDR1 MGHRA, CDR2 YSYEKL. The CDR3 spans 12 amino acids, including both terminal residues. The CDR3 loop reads CARSPGSGLLPL.

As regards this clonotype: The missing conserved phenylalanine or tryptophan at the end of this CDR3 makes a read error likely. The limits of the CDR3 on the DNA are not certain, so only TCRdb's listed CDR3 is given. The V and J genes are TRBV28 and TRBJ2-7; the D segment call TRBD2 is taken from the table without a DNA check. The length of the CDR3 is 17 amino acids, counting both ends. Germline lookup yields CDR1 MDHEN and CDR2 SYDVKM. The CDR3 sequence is CASSSSKRSLTAYEQYI.

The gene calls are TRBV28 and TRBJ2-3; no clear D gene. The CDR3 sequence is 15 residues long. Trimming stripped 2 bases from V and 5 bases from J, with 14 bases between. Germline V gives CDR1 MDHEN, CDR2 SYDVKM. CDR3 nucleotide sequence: TGTGCCAGCAGTTTAAACCCGAGAATCAGAGATACGCAGTATTTT. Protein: CASSLNPRIRDTQYF.

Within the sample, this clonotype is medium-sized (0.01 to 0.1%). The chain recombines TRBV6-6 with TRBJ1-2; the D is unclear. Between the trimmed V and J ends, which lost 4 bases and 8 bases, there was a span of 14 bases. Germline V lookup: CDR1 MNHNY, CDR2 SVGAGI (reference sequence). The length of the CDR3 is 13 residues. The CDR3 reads CASSSTPGVGYTF. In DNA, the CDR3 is TGTGCCAGCAGTTCTACGCCCGGGGTGGGCTACACCTTC.

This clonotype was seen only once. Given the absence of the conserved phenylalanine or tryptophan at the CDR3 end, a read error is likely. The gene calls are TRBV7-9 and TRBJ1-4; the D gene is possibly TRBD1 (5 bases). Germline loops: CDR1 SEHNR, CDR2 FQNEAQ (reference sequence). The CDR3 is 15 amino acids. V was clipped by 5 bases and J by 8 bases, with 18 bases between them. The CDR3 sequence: CASSHRVEGTEKLFS. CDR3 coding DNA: TGTGCCAGCAGCCACCGGGTAGAGGGGACCGAAAAACTGTTTTCT.